This TCR beta chain was identified during a study of cytomegalovirus exposure and HLA in healthy donors. The overall study: Early released data comprised approximately 85 million unique TCRs from HLA-typed donors.

Turning to this clone: The antigen remains undetermined.

Study-level points and caveats: In an earlier analysis, most TCR beta V segments were productive about 87% or about 30% of the time. Most subjects' HLA-A and HLA-B alleles were reportedly predicted from TCR beta sequences.

Amplification used 60 Vbeta primers and 13 Jbeta primers. Only in-frame clones appear in the TCRdb table, and some are missing; sequencing was by immunoSEQ multiplex PCR. The sample includes roughly 60,000 clones, 60% to 80% of them seen just once. Specimen: PBMCs. The sequence was collected from a middle-aged woman in good health and CMV-seropositive.

CDR3 protein: CASSPRLAGREDTQYF. The CDR3 nucleotides read TGTGCCAGCAGCCCCAGACTAGCGGGTCGGGAAGATACGCAGTATTTT. The rearrangement links TRBV7-3 to TRBJ2-3; 10 bases agree with TRBD2. The CDR3 length is 16 residues. Germline assignment: CDR1 SGHTA and CDR2 FQGTGA. J was trimmed by 5 bases and V by 5 bases; bases with no gene match: 10. The full variable domain, completed using reference TRBV7-3 and TRBJ2-3, is GAGVSQTPSNKVTEKGKYVELRCDPISGHTALYWYRQSLGQGPEFLIYFQGTGAADDSGLPNDRFFAVRPEGSVSTLKIQRTERGDSAVYLCASSPRLAGREDTQYFGPGTRLTVL.